This T cell receptor beta chain was sequenced in a study of blood T cell repertoires in COVID-19. Study-wide background: Italy, Spain and the United States were the sources of the convalescent and acute COVID-19 samples.

V shed 6 bases, J shed 0 bases, and the junction held 5 bases outside the gene matches. This CDR3 comprises 15 residues. Per the germline V gene, CDR1 is SGHVS and CDR2 is FQNEAQ. Participant-reported clinical history was the basis for cohort assignment. Assay used: immunoSEQ multiplex PCR; TCRdb lists only in-frame clones, some missing. The data show almost 250,000 clones, with about 89% seen just once and 4.1% held by the top ten. Sequencing was performed on PBMCs or T cells enriched from blood (not recorded which). The chain joins TRBV7-8 to TRBJ1-3, with 7 bases matching TRBD1. The clonotype originates from a woman between 25 and 40 years old who had recovered from COVID-19. CDR3: CASRLDRSSGNTIYF. The CDR3 DNA reads TGTGCCAGCAGATTGGACAGGAGCTCTGGAAACACCATATATTTT. The variable domain in full, with the rest retrieved from reference TRBV7-8 and TRBJ1-3, is GAGVSQSPRYKVAKRGQDVALRCDPISGHVSLFWYQQALGQGPEFLTYFQNEAQLDKSGLPSDRFFAERPEGSVSTLKIQRTQQEDSAVYLCASRLDRSSGNTIYFGEGSWLTVV.